Below are 8 T cell receptor beta chains sequenced from a single sample in a study of blood T cells in healthy people across ages. A second PCR, run for about 7 to 11 cycles, used a sample-barcoded 5' primer plus a J-beta primer mix. TCRdb redid the calling of the 5' RACE reads with MiXCR, one entry per CDR3 protein. The data hold over 1,500,000 distinct CDR3 sequences, with roughly 43% observed a single time. The sequenced sample consisted of blood. The origin of the receptors is a human donor in good health.

This clonotype showed up just a few times. The V gene is TRBV5-1, the J gene TRBJ1-2, with D hard to call. V was clipped by 5 bases and J by 0 bases, with 11 bases between them. The CDR3 runs to 14 residues. Germline CDR1 reads SGHRS; CDR2 reads YFSETQ. CDR3 region: CASSLRLANYGYTF. In DNA form, the CDR3 reads TGCGCCAGCAGTCTGAGGTTAGCTAACTATGGCTACACCTTC.

This clonotype was recorded many times. The chain recombines TRBV6-5 with TRBJ2-7, with 7 positions matching TRBD1. Germline CDR1 MNHEY, CDR2 SVGAGI. The CDR3 contains 15 residues. Trimming removed 0 bases from V and 2 bases from J; junction bases left unmatched: 4. CDR3: CASSYSGQSAYEQYF. The DNA for the CDR3 is TGTGCCAGCAGTTACTCGGGACAGAGTGCCTACGAGCAGTACTTC.

The V and J genes are TRBV25-1 and TRBJ1-4; D gene uncertain. Trimming took off 6 bases at V and 4 bases at J, with 15 bases between the two ends. This CDR3 is 15 amino acids long. Germline V CDR1 and CDR2: MGHDK, SYGVNS. The DNA of the CDR3 is TGTGCCAGCAGCGGCCAACCTGGATTTAATGAAAAACTGTTTTTT. Residues: CASSGQPGFNEKLFF. Together with reference TRBV25-1 and TRBJ1-4, the CDR3 gives the full variable domain: EADIYQTPRYLVIGTGKKITLECSQTMGHDKMYWYQQDPGMELHLIHYSYGVNSTEKGDLSSESTVSRIRTEHFPLTLESARPSHTSQYLCASSGQPGFNEKLFFGSGTQLSVL.

The V and J genes are TRBV6-1 and TRBJ2-4; D may be TRBD1 (6 bases). The J call may be mistaken, given a closer DNA end match to TRBJ2-7. Germline V gene sequence: CDR1 MNHNS, CDR2 SASEGT. The CDR3 runs 15 residues. The CDR3 DNA reads TGTGCCAGCAGTGAAGTGAGCCACAGGGTCTACGAGCAGTACTTC. Amino acids: CASSEVSHRVYEQYF.

The chain has TRBV6-2 or TRBV6-3 and TRBJ1-2, with 9 positions matching TRBD1. The germline V gene encodes CDR1 MNHEY and CDR2 SVGEGT. The CDR3 extends over 16 amino acids. V was pared by 3 bases and J by 2 bases, with 7 bases of the junction left unmatched. The CDR3 bases are TGTGCCAGCAGTTATTCGTCACAGGGGGCGAACTATGGCTACACCTTC. It encodes CASSYSSQGANYGYTF.

V gene TRBV6-5 combines with J gene TRBJ1-1; D is unclear. V shed 0 bases and J shed 4 bases, with 9 bases lying between them. The CDR3 consists of 14 residues. Germline loops: CDR1 MNHEY, CDR2 SVGAGI. CDR3 DNA sequence: TGTGCCAGCAGTTACTCAGAAAAGGTCACTGAAGCTTTCTTT. It translates to CASSYSEKVTEAFF.

This clonotype came up a few times. The chain uses TRBV9 and TRBJ2-5; 7 nucleotides agree with TRBD2. Germline-derived CDR1 and CDR2 are SGDLS and YYNGEE. The CDR3 totals 16 residues. With V trimmed by 0 bases and J by 1 base, 6 bases remained unmatched. The CDR3 DNA is TGTGCCAGCAGCGTAGGGACTAGACTAACCCAAGAGACCCAGTACTTC. Protein: CASSVGTRLTQETQYF.

This chain connects TRBV12-3 or TRBV12-4 to TRBJ1-4; D call uncertain. The ends were cut back, 5 bases at V and 8 bases at J, with 9 bases in the middle. This CDR3 comprises 12 residues. CDR3 loop: CASSQRVEKLFF. CDR3 DNA: TGTGCCAGCAGTCAAAGGGTAGAAAAACTGTTTTTT.